A single sample is the source of the 18 T cell receptor beta chains below, sequenced in a study of blood T cell repertoires in COVID-19. TCRdb's table, derived via immunoSEQ multiplex PCR, lists solely in-frame clones and lacks some. The sample holds approximately 56,000 clones, around 81% seen once. The sample consisted of peripheral blood. These receptors all stem from a woman of 80 years or more with COVID-19, enrolled during active disease.

V is TRBV10-3 and J is TRBJ1-6, with TRBD1 matching over 7 bases. Germline CDR1 and CDR2: ENHRY and SYGVKD. Germline trimming cut 6 bases from V and 6 bases from J; bases unmatched to any gene: 5. This CDR3 spans 14 amino acids. The CDR3 spells CAIRTGLGNSPLHF. In DNA, the CDR3 is TGTGCCATCAGGACAGGGCTTGGTAATTCACCCCTCCACTTT.

The genes are TRBV5-4 and TRBJ1-2; D is uncertain. Trimming took 1 base from V and 0 from J, leaving 13 bases between them. In germline, CDR1 is SGHNT, CDR2 YYREEE (reference sequence). The length of the CDR3 is 16 residues. CDR3 region: CASSLSLRGPNYGYTF. DNA for the CDR3: TGTGCCAGCAGCTTGTCTCTCCGGGGTCCTAACTATGGCTACACCTTC.

This sequence joins TRBV27 and TRBJ2-5; 7 positions match TRBD1. With V trimmed by 5 bases and J by 5 bases, 8 bases remained unmatched. This CDR3 spans 14 amino acids. Germline CDR1 is MNHEY and CDR2 is SMNVEV (reference sequence). The CDR3 coding sequence is TGTGCCAGCAGTCCCCGACAGGGTAGGGAGACCCAGTACTTC. This gives the protein CASSPRQGRETQYF.

This sequence joins TRBV28 and TRBJ1-1, with 10 bases lining up with TRBD1. Trimming at V came to 2 bases and at J to 6 bases, leaving 12 bases not matched to a gene. CDR3 size: 17 residues. Looked up from germline, CDR1 is MDHEN and CDR2 is SYDVKM. The CDR3 bases are TGTGCCAGCAGTTTAGTTCCCCCGGGACAGGGGATCGCTGAAGCTTTCTTT. This codes for CASSLVPPGQGIAEAFF.

V and J are TRBV5-8 and TRBJ1-1; D is unclear. The CDR3 is 14 amino acids. Per the germline V gene, CDR1 is SGHTS and CDR2 is YDEGEE. The V gene lost 0 bases and the J gene lost 1 base, with 7 bases spanning the gap. CDR3 region: CASSLVFPNTEAFF. In DNA, the CDR3 is TGTGCCAGCAGCTTGGTATTCCCGAACACTGAAGCTTTCTTT.

This rearrangement joins TRBV30 to TRBJ1-2; TRBD1 matches 11 bases. Germline V gene lookup returns CDR1 GTSNPN and CDR2 SVGIG (reference sequence). With 7 bases clipped from V and 8 bases from J, the junction kept 6 bases outside the gene matches. This CDR3 comprises 12 residues. The CDR3 is CASGTGGFGYTF. DNA of the CDR3: TGTGCCTCCGGGACAGGGGGTTTCGGCTACACCTTC.

V usage is TRBV5-1 and J usage is TRBJ2-3, with 9 bases matching TRBD2. The CDR3 is made up of 16 amino acids. Germline V lookup: CDR1 SGHRS, CDR2 YFSETQ. J lost 2 bases, V lost 0 bases, and 4 bases had no gene match. CDR3 amino acids: CASSLGGGRATDTQYF. DNA of the CDR3: TGCGCCAGCAGCTTGGGGGGCGGGAGGGCCACAGATACGCAGTATTTT.

This chain joins TRBV27 and TRBJ2-7; 7 nucleotides agree with TRBD1. The length of the CDR3 is 16 residues. Germline lookup yields CDR1 MNHEY and CDR2 SMNVEV (reference sequence). Trimming took 6 bases from V and 1 from J; bases not matched to a gene: 12. The CDR3 here is CASRSYGTDLSYEQYF. The CDR3 DNA follows: TGTGCCAGCAGATCCTACGGGACAGACTTATCCTACGAGCAGTACTTC.

CDR3 amino acids: CASSPLPRGTSTDTQYF. CDR3 sequence (DNA): TGTGCCAGCTCACCACTTCCCCGTGGGACTAGCACAGATACGCAGTATTTT. The rearrangement joins TRBV18 to TRBJ2-3; TRBD2 might be the D (6 bases). The germline V and J ends were trimmed by 1 base and 0 bases, with 14 bases remaining between them. The CDR3 length is 17 residues. Germline V gene data show CDR1 as KGHSH and CDR2 as LQKENI.

J is TRBJ1-2 and V is TRBV6-5, with 7 positions matching TRBD1. The CDR3 is made up of 11 amino acids. Germline CDR1 and CDR2: MNHEY and SVGAGI. With 6 bases clipped from V and 8 bases from J, the junction kept 3 bases outside the gene matches. The DNA of the CDR3 is TGTGCCAGCAGAACAGGGGACGGCTACACCTTC. This codes for CASRTGDGYTF.

This clone occurred a few times. Different DNA sequences within this sample yield the same CDR3. The CDR3 region has the DNA TGCGCCAGCAGTGAGGCGGGAACAGATACGCAGTATTTT. Translating it yields CASSEAGTDTQYF. The rearrangement links TRBV10-1 to TRBJ2-3; TRBD2 might be the D (6 bases). V was trimmed by 2 bases and J by 3 bases, leaving 6 bases between them. Germline V lookup: CDR1 WNHNN, CDR2 SYGVQD (reference sequence). The CDR3 contains 13 residues.

This chain joins TRBV9 and TRBJ1-6, with 7 bases matching TRBD1. V dropped 2 bases and J dropped 0; count of bases not matched to a gene: 2. CDR1 is SGDLS and CDR2 is YYNGEE in the germline V gene. CDR3 size: 16 residues. CDR3 amino acids: CASSVQGGSYNSPLHF. The CDR3 DNA sequence: TGTGCCAGCAGCGTCCAGGGGGGCTCCTATAATTCACCCCTCCACTTT. The variable domain in full, with the rest retrieved from reference TRBV9 and TRBJ1-6, is DSGVTQTPKHLITATGQRVTLRCSPRSGDLSVYWYQQSLDQGLQFLIQYYNGEERAKGNILERFSAQQFPDLHSELNLSSLELGDSALYFCASSVQGGSYNSPLHFGNGTRLTVT.

The chain recombines TRBV5-1 with TRBJ1-2; TRBD1 aligns across 9 bases. V shed 2 bases and J 6 bases; nucleotides not matched to a gene: 2. The CDR3 covers 13 residues. Looked up from germline, CDR1 is SGHRS and CDR2 is YFSETQ. CDR3 nucleotide sequence: TGCGCCAGCAGCTTCGGGACAGGGAATGGCTACACCTTC. Residues: CASSFGTGNGYTF.

The J gene is TRBJ1-2, the V gene TRBV11-2; D gene uncertain. V lost 2 bases and J 10 bases, leaving 8 bases between the germline ends. The CDR3 sequence is 11 residues long. CDR1 is SGHAT and CDR2 is FQNNGV in the germline V gene. DNA for the CDR3: TGTGCCAGCAGCTTATCCGTCTTCTACACCTTC. It translates to CASSLSVFYTF.

V gene TRBV7-9 combines with J gene TRBJ2-5; a weak D match, TRBD2 (6 bases). Germline CDR1 is SEHNR and CDR2 is FQNEAQ (reference sequence). This CDR3 has 13 amino acids. Trimming pared 2 bases from V and 6 bases from J, leaving 10 bases between. This CDR3 is CASSLPSVKTQYF. CDR3 nucleotides: TGTGCCAGCAGCTTACCTAGCGTTAAGACCCAGTACTTC.

The rearrangement uses TRBV27 and TRBJ1-2, with 8 bases aligning to TRBD1. This CDR3 comprises 13 residues. Germline CDR1 and CDR2: MNHEY and SMNVEV (reference sequence). The junction had 3 bases not matched to a gene; V was cut back by 8 bases and J by 1 base. This CDR3 reads CASRTGINYGYTF. The CDR3 coding sequence is TGTGCCAGCCGGACAGGGATTAACTATGGCTACACCTTC.

The chain uses TRBV19 and TRBJ2-1; perhaps TRBD2 as D (5 bases). CDR3 length: 11 residues. Trimming cost V 5 bases and J 10 bases, with 9 bases left between them. From germline, CDR1 is LNHDA and CDR2 SQIVND (reference sequence). The CDR3 bases are TGTGCCAGTAGTCTAGGACTCGAGCAGTTCTTC. It translates to CASSLGLEQFF.

The chain carries TRBV6-4 and TRBJ2-3, with D perhaps TRBD2 (5 bases). Between the trimmed V and J ends, which lost 2 bases and 5 bases, there was a span of 8 bases. Looked up from germline, CDR1 is MRHNA and CDR2 is SNTAGT. There are 13 residues in the CDR3. DNA for the CDR3: TGTGCCAGCAGTGACCAGGCGGGAGATACGCAGTATTTT. Its protein product is CASSDQAGDTQYF.